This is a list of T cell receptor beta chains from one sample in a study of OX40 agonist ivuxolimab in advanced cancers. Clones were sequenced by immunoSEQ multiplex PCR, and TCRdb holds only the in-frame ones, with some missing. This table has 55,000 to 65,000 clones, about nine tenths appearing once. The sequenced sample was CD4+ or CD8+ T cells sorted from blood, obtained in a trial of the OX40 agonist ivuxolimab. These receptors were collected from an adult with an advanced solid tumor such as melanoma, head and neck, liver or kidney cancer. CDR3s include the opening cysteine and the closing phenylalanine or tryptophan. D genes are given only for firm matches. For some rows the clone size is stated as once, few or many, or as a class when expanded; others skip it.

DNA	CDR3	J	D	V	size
TGTGCCAGCAGCTTAGCGGTGGGAGGCGTGGTCTACGAGCAGTACTTC	CASSLAVGGVVYEQYF	TRBJ2-7	-	TRBV7-9	-
TGTGCCAGCAGCTTAGCGCTGCTACTACAAGAGACCCAGTACTTC	CASSLALLLQETQYF	TRBJ2-5	-	TRBV7-2	-
TGTGCCAGCAGCCTAAACTCCTTCCGGGACGTCCTGACTTTC	CASSLNSFRDVLTF	TRBJ2-6	-	TRBV14	-
TGCGCCAGCAGCTTGGTGGGAAACTCCTACGAGCAGTACTTC	CASSLVGNSYEQYF	TRBJ2-7	-	TRBV5-1	once
TGTGCCAGCAGCTTATATACAGGGCACTACGAGCAGTACTTC	CASSLYTGHYEQYF	TRBJ2-7	-	TRBV7-8	-
TGTGCCTCTAAGACAGGTGTAAATTCACCCCTCCACTTT	CASKTGVNSPLHF	TRBJ1-6	-	TRBV19	-
TGTGCCAGCAGCTCAGGGACCCAATCCAATCAGCCCCAGCATTTT	CASSSGTQSNQPQHF	TRBJ1-5	-	TRBV11-2	-
TGTGCCAGCAGCTTAGCGGGAGGTTACCACGAGCAGTACTTC	CASSLAGGYHEQYF	TRBJ2-7	-	TRBV7-2	few
TGTGCCAGCAGCTTAGACGGGCAGATGAACACTGAAGCTTTCTTT	CASSLDGQMNTEAFF	TRBJ1-1	-	TRBV11-3	-
TGTGCCAGCAGCCAAGTCCGACCAGGGTTAGATACGCAGTATTTT	CASSQVRPGLDTQYF	TRBJ2-3	-	TRBV14	once
TGTGCCAGCGGCACCCTACAAATCGACACCGGGGAGCTGTTTTTT	CASGTLQIDTGELFF	TRBJ2-2	-	TRBV6-5	-
TGTGCCAGCAGCCAAACCCGGACAGGGAAGGGAGAGACCCAGTACTTC	CASSQTRTGKGETQYF	TRBJ2-5	TRBD1	TRBV4-2	-
TGTGCCAGCTCGTCGACTAGCGGGGGCTATACGCAGTATTTT	CASSSTSGGYTQYF	TRBJ2-3	TRBD2	TRBV18	-
TGCACCAGCAGCCAAGATCGGCAGGGGGCTGAAGCTTTCTTT	CTSSQDRQGAEAFF	TRBJ1-1	-	TRBV1	-
TGCGCCAGCAGCTTGTCTAGCGGGAGGACAGATACGCAGTATTTT	CASSLSSGRTDTQYF	TRBJ2-3	TRBD2	TRBV5-1	-
TGTGCCAGCAGTTCGTCGGGACAGCGGAAAAACATTCAGTACTTC	CASSSSGQRKNIQYF	TRBJ2-4	TRBD1	TRBV28	-
TGTGCCAGCTCACCCGAGGCAGGGAGCTCTGGAAACACCATATATTTT	CASSPEAGSSGNTIYF	TRBJ1-3	-	TRBV18	-
TGTGCCAGCAGTGGTGGGGGCGTAGCCAAAAACATTCAGTACTTC	CASSGGGVAKNIQYF	TRBJ2-4	-	TRBV6-5	once
TGTGCCAGCAGCTCAGATAATCAGCAGTTCTTC	CASSSDNQQFF	TRBJ2-1	-	TRBV9	-
TGTGCCACCAGCCTCCCGGGGGTAGCAGAAGCTTTCTTT	CATSLPGVAEAFF	TRBJ1-1	-	TRBV15	-
TGCGCCAGCAGCTTGAAGACTAGCGGGGGAAGCACAGATACGCAGTATTTT	CASSLKTSGGSTDTQYF	TRBJ2-3	TRBD2	TRBV5-1	-
TGTGCTAGCAGCTTAGCCCCGTTCGGAGGACAAGAGACCCAGTACTTC	CASSLAPFGGQETQYF	TRBJ2-5	-	TRBV7-7	-
TGTGCCAGCAGTCAAAGAAGGTTTGAGACCCAGTACTTC	CASSQRRFETQYF	TRBJ2-5	-	TRBV27	-
TGTGCCAGCAGGGATCAGTTTAGCACAGATACGCAGTATTTT	CASRDQFSTDTQYF	TRBJ2-3	-	TRBV2	-
TGTGCCAGCAGCTTCGGCACCCTCAACACTGAAGCTTTCTTT	CASSFGTLNTEAFF	TRBJ1-1	-	TRBV11-2	-
TGTGCCAGCAGCCGGGCTAGCGGGAGGTCGGGCAATGAGCAGTTCTTC	CASSRASGRSGNEQFF	TRBJ2-1	TRBD2	TRBV11-1	-
TGTGCCACTTCGGACAGCCATCAGCCCCAGCATTTT	CATSDSHQPQHF	TRBJ1-5	-	TRBV28	-
TGTGCCAGCAGCGGGGCTAGCGGGAGGGTAGACTACGAGCAGTACTTC	CASSGASGRVDYEQYF	TRBJ2-7	TRBD2	TRBV9	-
TGTGCCAGCAGCTTAGGCCAGGGGTACAATCAGCCCCAGCATTTT	CASSLGQGYNQPQHF	TRBJ1-5	-	TRBV7-9	once
TGTGCCAGCAGCTCGTCCCGGGTCGAGGGGAATGAGCAGTTCTTC	CASSSSRVEGNEQFF	TRBJ2-1	-	TRBV11-1	-
TGTGCCAGCAGCTTGACATGGGGGGGCGCGGGTCAGCCCCAGCATTTT	CASSLTWGGAGQPQHF	TRBJ1-5	-	TRBV5-6	-
TGTGCCATCAGTGAGCAACCGGGACTCCTAGCCAAAAACATTCAGTACTTC	CAISEQPGLLAKNIQYF	TRBJ2-4	-	TRBV10-3	-
TGTGCCAGCAGGGCCCCGAGCACAGATACGCAGTATTTT	CASRAPSTDTQYF	TRBJ2-3	-	TRBV6-6	-
TGTGCCAGCAGGGGGTTCGGGGCCTTGAACACTGAAGCTTTCTTT	CASRGFGALNTEAFF	TRBJ1-1	-	TRBV6-1	-
TGTGCCAGCCCGGTCGGACTACTCCCTAGCACAGATACGCAGTATTTT	CASPVGLLPSTDTQYF	TRBJ2-3	-	TRBV2	-
TGTGCCAGCAGTACGACAGGGGGTTGGGAAGAGCAGTACTTC	CASSTTGGWEEQYF	TRBJ2-7	TRBD1	TRBV6-5	-
TGTGCCAGCAGCCAAGGGGCAGGGGGAGCGGATACGCAGTATTTT	CASSQGAGGADTQYF	TRBJ2-3	TRBD1	TRBV14	-